What follows are 25 T cell receptor beta chains derived from one specimen sequenced in a study of CD8+ T cells in alopecia areata. Sample treatment: oral pan-JAK inhibitor, 5-10 mg twice daily. Isolated RNA was reverse transcribed into cDNA used as the sequencing template. The protocol was immunoSEQ multiplex PCR, while the TCRdb copy is restricted to in-frame clones and leaves out a portion. The table lists hundreds of thousands of clones, about three fifths of them singletons, with approximately 1.7% in the top ten. The input for sequencing was CD4+ T cells sorted from blood, taken at week 24, from a patient treated with tofacitinib. These TCRs come from a human donor with alopecia areata.

The chain employs TRBV5-1 and TRBJ2-7; D possibly corresponds to TRBD1 (5 bases). The CDR3 length is 15 residues. Trimming removed 1 base from V and 1 base from J, with 12 bases in between. Per the germline V gene, CDR1 is SGHRS and CDR2 is YFSETQ. The CDR3 loop reads CASSLSNQGSYEQYF. The CDR3 bases are TGCGCCAGCAGCTTGAGTAACCAGGGATCCTACGAGCAGTACTTC.

The chain couples TRBV11-2 to TRBJ2-5, with no clear D. Germline V gives CDR1 SGHAT, CDR2 FQNNGV. The CDR3 runs to 13 residues. Trimming shortened V by 0 bases and J by 2 bases, and 4 bases separated the two germline ends. For the CDR3, the DNA is TGTGCCAGCAGCTTAGACTCACAAGAGACCCAGTACTTC. It codes for CASSLDSQETQYF. The full variable domain, in which reference TRBV11-2 and TRBJ2-5 provide the parts outside the CDR3, is EAGVAQSPRYKIIEKRQSVAFWCNPISGHATLYWYQQILGQGPKLLIQFQNNGVVDDSQLPKDRFSAERLKGVDSTLKIQPAKLEDSAVYLCASSLDSQETQYFGPGTRLLVL.

J is TRBJ1-5 and V is TRBV30; TRBD1 is a possible D gene (6 bases). V lost 5 bases and J 0 bases, leaving 8 bases between the germline ends. Germline CDR1 reads GTSNPN; CDR2 reads SVGIG (reference sequence). The CDR3 spans 13 residues. The CDR3 region has the DNA TGTGCCTGGGGCAGGGGTAGCAATCAGCCCCAGCATTTT. This gives the protein CAWGRGSNQPQHF.

This chain links TRBV7-2 with TRBJ2-7; tentatively, D is TRBD2 (5 bases). The ends were cut back, 1 base at V and 0 bases at J, with 13 bases in the middle. The CDR3 is 16 residues long. Germline CDR1 reads SGHTA; CDR2 reads FQGNSA. The CDR3: CASSLVPTGSSYEQYF. CDR3 coding DNA: TGTGCCAGCAGCTTAGTTCCGACGGGGAGCTCCTACGAGCAGTACTTC.

The CDR3, as DNA: TGTGCCAGCAGTGAGGGACAGGGAATGATCACTGAAGCTTTCTTT. Translated, it gives CASSEGQGMITEAFF. V and J are TRBV25-1 and TRBJ1-1, with 9 bases fitting TRBD1. This CDR3 has 15 residues. V gave up 3 bases and J gave up 4 bases; unmatched junction bases: 6. CDR1 is MGHDK, CDR2 SYGVNS, per germline.

The chain recombines TRBV27 with TRBJ1-1; D is unresolved. Trimming removed 5 bases at V and 4 bases at J, with 14 bases between. There are 14 residues in the CDR3. From germline, CDR1 is MNHEY and CDR2 SMNVEV (reference sequence). The CDR3 loop is CASSPLSEGTEAFF. CDR3 DNA: TGTGCCAGCAGTCCACTCTCGGAGGGCACTGAAGCTTTCTTT.

This rearrangement joins TRBV28 to TRBJ2-1, with 12 bases lining up with TRBD2. This CDR3 spans 15 amino acids. From germline, CDR1 is MDHEN and CDR2 SYDVKM. Germline trimming cut 3 bases from V and 7 bases from J; bases unmatched to any gene: 4. The CDR3 DNA sequence: TGTGCCAGCAGTTTGTCTAGCGGGGGGGTTAATGAGCAGTTCTTC. It specifies CASSLSSGGVNEQFF.

This clone was counted only a few times. The chain has TRBV28 and TRBJ1-2; perhaps TRBD1 as D (6 bases). CDR1 MDHEN and CDR2 SYDVKM come from the germline V gene. This CDR3 is built from 14 residues. V gave up 3 bases and J gave up 5 bases, with 13 bases separating them. CDR3 sequence (DNA): TGTGCCAGCAGTTTCCCCAGCCAGGGGTATGGCTACACCTTC. Its translation is CASSFPSQGYGYTF.

The chain combines TRBV9 with TRBJ1-1, with a tentative D call TRBD1 (6 bases). There are 16 residues in the CDR3. V was shortened by 2 bases and J by 6 bases, with 20 bases between the two germline ends. Germline loops: CDR1 SGDLS, CDR2 YYNGEE. CDR3: CASSVGLSRGNSEAFF. For the CDR3, the DNA is TGTGCCAGCAGCGTGGGGTTGTCCAGGGGCAATTCTGAAGCTTTCTTT.

This chain connects TRBV5-1 to TRBJ2-3; no definite D call. This CDR3 has 13 residues. The V gene's germline CDR1 is SGHRS and CDR2 YFSETQ. V was cut by 4 bases and J by 1 base, with 7 bases left in between. CDR3 DNA: TGCGCCAGCAGCCCCCAGGGCACAGATACGCAGTATTTT. This codes for CASSPQGTDTQYF. The full variable domain, its missing parts supplied by reference TRBV5-1 and TRBJ2-3, is KAGVTQTPRYLIKTRGQQVTLSCSPISGHRSVSWYQQTPGQGLQFLFEYFSETQRNKGNFPGRFSGRQFSNSRSEMNVSTLELGDSALYLCASSPQGTDTQYFGPGTRLTVL.

The rearrangement uses TRBV11-2 and TRBJ2-1; weak D call: TRBD1 (6 bases). The germline CDR1 and CDR2 sequences are SGHAT and FQNNGV. CDR3 length: 13 residues. Trimming shortened V by 0 bases and J by 11 bases, and 11 bases separated the two germline ends. The CDR3 DNA reads TGTGCCAGCAGCTTAGAGGTGGGGGCTCAGCAGTTCTTC. As protein: CASSLEVGAQQFF.

This clone has just a few counts. This chain joins TRBV29-1 and TRBJ1-2; tentatively, D is TRBD1 (5 bases). The V gene's germline CDR1 is SQVTM and CDR2 ANQGSEA. V was clipped by 1 base and J by 6 bases, with 9 bases between them. This CDR3 comprises 12 residues. As DNA, the CDR3 is TGCAGCGTTGAAGGTCAGGGCCATGGCTACACCTTC. Its protein product is CSVEGQGHGYTF. Based on the CDR3 plus reference TRBV29-1 and TRBJ1-2, the full variable domain is SAVISQKPSRDICQRGTSLTIQCQVDSQVTMMFWYRQQPGQSLTLIATANQGSEATYESGFVIDKFPISRPNLTFSTLTVSNMSPEDSSIYLCSVEGQGHGYTFGSGTRLTVV.

As concerns this clone: Additional DNA sequences in this sample encode the identical CDR3. The genes are TRBV5-1 and TRBJ2-2; D possibly uses TRBD1 or TRBD2 (5 bases each). The CDR3 runs 15 residues. The V gene's germline CDR1 is SGHRS and CDR2 YFSETQ. V was trimmed by 2 bases and J by 0 bases, leaving 8 bases between them. The CDR3 coding sequence is TGCGCCAGCAGCTTTGGGACGCCGAACACCGGGGAGCTGTTTTTT. This encodes CASSFGTPNTGELFF.

This clone appeared a few times. The chain couples TRBV19 to TRBJ1-5; weak D call: TRBD1 (6 bases). Trimming cost V 7 bases and J 5 bases, with 21 bases left between them. The CDR3 contains 16 residues. CDR1 and CDR2 (germline): LNHDA, SQIVND (reference sequence). CDR3 in DNA: TGTGCCAGTACAGCGCAGGGGCGCGGGGGAGATCAGCCCCAGCATTTT. Translated: CASTAQGRGGDQPQHF.

This chain joins TRBV19 and TRBJ1-6; a possible D gene is TRBD1 (6 bases). The germline CDR1 and CDR2 sequences are LNHDA and SQIVND (reference sequence). This CDR3 is 14 amino acids long. V was trimmed by 7 bases and J by 7 bases, leaving 14 bases between them. The CDR3 DNA reads TGTGCCAGTATGGCGGGACATTGGAATTCACCCCTCCACTTT. Its protein is CASMAGHWNSPLHF.

The V gene is TRBV29-1, the J gene TRBJ2-1, with D possibly TRBD1 on 6 matching bases. The CDR3 extends over 12 amino acids. Germline-derived CDR1 and CDR2 are SQVTM and ANQGSEA. Trimming took off 4 bases at V and 3 bases at J, with 7 bases between the two ends. Here the CDR3 DNA reads TGCAGCGTTGGACAGGTCTACAATGAGCAGTTCTTC. The encoded protein is CSVGQVYNEQFF.

This clone was picked up a small number of times. The chain combines TRBV30 with TRBJ1-6; the D is unclear. Germline V gene lookup returns CDR1 GTSNPN and CDR2 SVGIG (reference sequence). Trimming stripped 6 bases from V and 0 bases from J, with 6 bases between. The CDR3 is 13 residues long. The CDR3 spells CACTSSYNSPLHF. The CDR3, as DNA: TGTGCCTGCACTAGCTCCTATAATTCACCCCTCCACTTT.

The V gene is TRBV7-2, the J gene TRBJ1-6; a weak D match, TRBD1 (6 bases). The germline V gene has CDR1 SGHTA and CDR2 FQGNSA. V lost 2 bases, J lost 7 bases, and 12 bases lay in between. The CDR3 sequence is 15 residues long. The CDR3 nucleotides are TGTGCCAGCAGCTTAAGGGGGGTTGACAATTCACCCCTCCACTTT. It yields the protein CASSLRGVDNSPLHF.

This clone turned up a few times. V usage is TRBV6-1 and J usage is TRBJ1-1; D gene unclear. Germline V gene data show CDR1 as MNHNS and CDR2 as SASEGT. Trimming pared 6 bases from V and 3 bases from J, leaving 11 bases between. The CDR3 runs to 13 residues. The CDR3 bases are TGTGCCAGCAGAGGCTCTGGGGACACTGAAGCTTTCTTT. This translates into CASRGSGDTEAFF.

V is TRBV15 and J is TRBJ2-5; D gene ambiguous. Germline V gene lookup returns CDR1 LNHNV and CDR2 YYDKDF (reference sequence). The CDR3 spans 16 residues. Trimming left V 0 bases short and J 5 bases short, with 16 bases between. This CDR3 is CATSRDVAAPAETQYF. The CDR3 nucleotides read TGTGCCACCAGCAGAGACGTCGCCGCCCCGGCGGAGACCCAGTACTTC. Drawing the rest from reference TRBV15 and TRBJ2-5, the complete variable domain is DAMVIQNPRYQVTQFGKPVTLSCSQTLNHNVMYWYQQKSSQAPKLLFHYYDKDFNNEADTPDNFQSRRPNTSFCFLDIRSPGLGDTAMYLCATSRDVAAPAETQYFGPGTRLLVL.

The genes are TRBV9 and TRBJ2-5; maybe TRBD1 (5 bases). The CDR3 is made up of 15 amino acids. Germline V gene data show CDR1 as SGDLS and CDR2 as YYNGEE. The V gene lost 3 bases and the J gene lost 1 base, with 13 bases spanning the gap. CDR3: CASSDGQRSQETQYF. CDR3 sequence (DNA): TGTGCCAGCAGCGATGGACAAAGGAGCCAAGAGACCCAGTACTTC.

This clone was recorded a few times. Different DNA sequences within this sample yield the same CDR3. This sequence joins TRBV29-1 and TRBJ2-5; no reliable D call. Germline-derived CDR1 and CDR2 are SQVTM and ANQGSEA. V shed 6 bases and J shed 3 bases, with 11 bases lying between them. The CDR3 sequence is 12 residues long. CDR3: CSVGSGKETQYF. DNA of the CDR3: TGCAGCGTGGGGTCAGGTAAAGAGACCCAGTACTTC.

This clone was observed once. This chain joins TRBV7-2 and TRBJ1-1; no clear D. Germline V gene data show CDR1 as SGHTA and CDR2 as FQGNSA. This CDR3 spans 13 amino acids. The ends were cut back, 5 bases at V and 1 base at J, with 8 bases in the middle. CDR3 amino acids: CASSANGNTEAFF. The CDR3 DNA sequence: TGTGCCAGCAGCGCGAATGGGAACACTGAAGCTTTCTTT.

The chain combines TRBV29-1 with TRBJ1-2; perhaps TRBD1 as D (6 bases). Germline assignment: CDR1 SQVTM and CDR2 ANQGSEA. This CDR3 contains 13 residues. Trimming removed 7 bases from V and 0 bases from J, with 12 bases in between. CDR3 DNA sequence: TGCAGCGCGGGACAACAAACTAACTATGGCTACACCTTC. Its translation: CSAGQQTNYGYTF.

This chain connects TRBV27 to TRBJ2-1; no clear D gene. Germline V gene sequence: CDR1 MNHEY, CDR2 SMNVEV (reference sequence). The CDR3 is 14 residues long. The V gene lost 5 bases and the J gene lost 8 bases, with 16 bases spanning the gap. The CDR3 reads CASSPQRSFHEQFF. For the CDR3, the DNA is TGTGCCAGCAGTCCCCAAAGATCATTTCATGAGCAGTTCTTC.